What follows are 18 T cell receptor beta chains derived from one specimen sequenced in a study of molecular identifiers for immune sequencing clone quantification. TCRdb re-called the PCR reads through MiXCR, storing one row per CDR3 protein. The sample consists of around 300,000 distinct CDR3 sequences, roughly 24% of them appearing once. Sequenced material: naive CD8+ T cells from blood, with Jurkat cell RNA spiked in. Subset here: FACS-sorted CD8+CD4-CCR7+CD45RA+ naive T cells. The source is a human donor in good health. Some libraries in this study had Jurkat cell RNA spiked in.

This clonotype was picked up a small number of times. The V call is TRBV5-6, the J call TRBJ2-7; 8 positions match TRBD2. CDR1 and CDR2 (germline): SGHDT, YYEEEE. The CDR3 spans 16 residues. After removal of 3 bases from V and 5 bases from J, the junction contained 13 bases not matched to a gene. CDR3 in DNA: TGTGCCAGCAGCTACCCACTAGCGGTCGATCCCGACGAGCAGTACTTC. Protein product: CASSYPLAVDPDEQYF.

This clonotype was counted a few times. The chain employs TRBV6-1 and TRBJ2-1; tentatively, D is TRBD2 (6 bases). The CDR3 loop spans 15 amino acids. Between the trimmed V and J ends, which lost 5 bases and 4 bases, there was a span of 15 bases. CDR1 and CDR2 from the germline V gene are MNHNS and SASEGT. The CDR3 nucleotides are TGTGCCAGCAGTAGGGACTGGCCGCGGTACAATGAGCAGTTCTTC. It translates to CASSRDWPRYNEQFF.

A remark on this clonotype: This is likely a read error, given that the CDR3 carries no conserved phenylalanine or tryptophan at its end. The chain is built from TRBV19 and TRBJ2-5; 10 bases align to TRBD2. Germline CDR1 LNHDA, CDR2 SQIVND (reference sequence). This CDR3 is 15 amino acids long. V was pared by 4 bases and J by 4 bases, with 6 bases of the junction left unmatched. CDR3 coding DNA: TGTGCCAGTAGTACCACGGGACTAGCGAGAGAGACCCAGTACATC. Translated, it gives CASSTTGLARETQYI.

This clonotype was detected ten times or more. V usage is TRBV6-5 and J usage is TRBJ2-2; D is uncertain. This CDR3 comprises 13 residues. The germline CDR1 and CDR2 sequences are MNHEY and SVGAGI. Trimming cost V 3 bases and J 5 bases, with 7 bases left between them. This CDR3 is CASSYSFTGELFF. DNA for the CDR3: TGTGCCAGCAGTTATAGTTTTACCGGGGAGCTGTTTTTT.

To note about this clonotype: A much larger clone sits a single nucleotide away, making a read error possible. This chain links TRBV5-4 with TRBJ2-7, with a weak D call TRBD1 (6 bases). The CDR3 contains 15 residues. Germline values: CDR1 SGHNT, CDR2 YYREEE (reference sequence). The CDR3 loop is CVSSFQSDSSYEQYF. CDR3 nucleotide sequence: TGTGTCAGCAGCTTTCAATCGGACAGTTCGTACGAGCAGTACTTC.

This clonotype appeared many times. The chain recombines TRBV27 with TRBJ1-1; no firm D call. This CDR3 region has 12 residues. Germline loops: CDR1 MNHEY, CDR2 SMNVEV (reference sequence). Trimming stripped 3 bases from V and 6 bases from J, with 8 bases between. The CDR3 is CASSFPGSEAFF. The CDR3 nucleotides are TGTGCCAGCAGTTTCCCAGGTTCTGAAGCTTTCTTT.

The chain links TRBV11-2 to TRBJ2-3, with 8 bases fitting TRBD2. J lost 4 bases, V lost 1 base, and 10 bases had no gene match. Germline V gene lookup returns CDR1 SGHAT and CDR2 FQNNGV. The CDR3 runs 17 residues. This chain's CDR3 is CASSLAPGTSAADTQYF. The CDR3 DNA follows: TGTGCCAGCAGCTTAGCCCCCGGGACTAGTGCCGCAGATACGCAGTATTTT.

In its sample, this clonotype was seen a few times. Mismatch with germline at one junction end may stem from a read error. V gene TRBV12-3 or TRBV12-4 combines with J gene TRBJ1-5; TRBD1 is a possible D gene (6 bases). The CDR3 has 12 residues. The CDR3 reads CATGNSNQPQHF. DNA of the CDR3: TGCGCCACAGGGAACAGCAATCAGCCCCAGCATTTT.

This clonotype occurred many times. The chain combines TRBV25-1 with TRBJ1-1; tentative D call: TRBD1 (6 bases). Germline V lookup: CDR1 MGHDK, CDR2 SYGVNS. The CDR3 covers 14 residues. The V end was cut by 1 base, the J end by 5 bases, with 11 bases between. The CDR3 sequence is CASSEWGRGTEAFF. Here the CDR3 DNA reads TGTGCCAGCAGTGAATGGGGCAGGGGAACTGAAGCTTTCTTT.

The CDR3 DNA sequence: TGTGCCAGCAGCTCCCGCCCTGCCAGGGCGACGAGATACTCTAGCACAGATACGCAGTATTTT. The encoded protein is CASSSRPARATRYSSTDTQYF. J is TRBJ2-3 and V is TRBV7-2, with D possibly being TRBD1 (5 bases). The CDR3 consists of 21 residues. Germline-derived CDR1 and CDR2 are SGHTA and FQGNSA. The V end was cut by 4 bases, the J end by 0 bases, with 29 bases between.

On this clonotype itself: The junction shows a germline mismatch at one end, possibly a read error. This chain links TRBV4-1 with TRBJ2-2; 7 bases map to TRBD1. Germline CDR1 MGHRA, CDR2 YSYEKL. This CDR3 region has 14 residues. The CDR3 protein is CASSQERGHGEPFF. CDR3 DNA sequence: TGCGCCAGCAGCCAAGAGAGGGGGCACGGGGAGCCGTTTTTT.

This clonotype was seen a few times. The V gene is TRBV7-9, the J gene TRBJ2-7, with 7 bases matching TRBD1. CDR1 is SEHNR and CDR2 is FQNEAQ in the germline V gene (reference sequence). There are 14 residues in the CDR3. Unmatched junction bases numbered 6, after V lost 5 bases and J lost 2 bases. This CDR3 reads CASSRRGQPYEQYF. As DNA, the CDR3 is TGTGCCAGCAGCAGAAGGGGGCAACCCTACGAGCAGTACTTC. Full variable domain (remainder filled in from reference TRBV7-9 and TRBJ2-7): DTGVSQNPRHKITKRGQNVTFRCDPISEHNRLYWYRQTLGQGPEFLTYFQNEAQLEKSRLLSDRFSAERPKGSFSTLEIQRTEQGDSAMYLCASSRRGQPYEQYFGPGTRLTVT.

The rearrangement links TRBV9 to TRBJ2-2; 8 bases agree with TRBD2. The CDR3 totals 16 residues. Germline CDR1 SGDLS, CDR2 YYNGEE. V trimming: 0 bases; J trimming: 6 bases; junction bases outside the gene matches: 7. The CDR3 nucleotides are TGTGCCAGCAGCGTAGGGAGCGGGAGTAGGGCCGGGGAGCTGTTTTTT. It translates to CASSVGSGSRAGELFF.

This clonotype has more than one count but fewer than ten. This chain uses TRBV7-9 with TRBJ2-7; the D is unclear. V lost 5 bases and J 2 bases, leaving 10 bases between the germline ends. The V gene's germline CDR1 is SEHNR and CDR2 FQNEAQ (reference sequence). The CDR3 contains 13 residues. CDR3 nucleotides: TGTGCCAGCAGCCCTTCTTTCACCTACGAGCAGTACTTC. This encodes CASSPSFTYEQYF. Full variable domain (missing parts from reference TRBV7-9 and TRBJ2-7): DTGVSQNPRHKITKRGQNVTFRCDPISEHNRLYWYRQTLGQGPEFLTYFQNEAQLEKSRLLSDRFSAERPKGSFSTLEIQRTEQGDSAMYLCASSPSFTYEQYFGPGTRLTVT.

Details on this clonotype: One end of the junction does not line up with germline, which may come from a read error. The CDR3 DNA is TGTGCCTGGAGTTACCTGGGGGAGCAGTGCTTC. Its protein product is CAWSYLGEQCF. The chain employs TRBV30 and TRBJ2-7; D may correspond to TRBD1 or TRBD2 (5 bases each). The germline CDR1 and CDR2 sequences are GTSNPN and SVGIG (reference sequence). The CDR3 is made up of 11 amino acids.

In this sample, this clonotype turned up many times. The chain employs TRBV5-1 and TRBJ2-3, with 8 bases matching TRBD2. The trim removed 1 base at V and 0 bases at J, leaving 4 bases unmatched. CDR3 length: 16 residues. Germline-derived CDR1 and CDR2 are SGHRS and YFSETQ. The CDR3: CASSLRLARSTDTQYF. In DNA form, the CDR3 reads TGCGCCAGCAGCTTGAGACTAGCGAGAAGCACAGATACGCAGTATTTT.

V and J are TRBV6-1 and TRBJ1-1; TRBD1 might be the D (5 bases). Trimming shortened V by 2 bases and J by 2 bases, and 21 bases separated the two germline ends. This CDR3 has 18 amino acids. CDR1 MNHNS and CDR2 SASEGT come from the germline V gene. CDR3 sequence reads: CASSETTPGRLKNTEAFF. CDR3 nucleotides: TGTGCCAGCAGTGAAACAACCCCGGGACGGTTAAAAAACACTGAAGCTTTCTTT.

In this sample, this clonotype turned up many times. The V gene is TRBV7-9, the J gene TRBJ2-2, with a tentative D call TRBD1 (5 bases). The CDR3 sequence is 14 residues long. The germline CDR1 and CDR2 sequences are SEHNR and FQNEAQ (reference sequence). With 5 bases removed from V and 2 bases from J, the gap between germline ends came to 9 bases. CDR3 sequence reads: CASSRTSNTGELFF. As DNA, the CDR3 is TGTGCCAGCAGCCGGACAAGTAACACCGGGGAGCTGTTTTTT.